This T cell receptor beta chain came from a study of blood T cell repertoires in COVID-19. About the study: Some COVID-19 samples were acute and others convalescent; all came from the United States, Italy and Spain. T cells, B-cell-depleted T cells, or PBMCs provided the cDNA or gDNA that served as material.

In the original workflow: Researchers report that nucleated cell counts were estimated from reference gene primer amplification. Sequencing used immunoSEQ multiplex PCR; TCRdb keeps in-frame clones, though not all of them. The DNA gave D and trimming, while V, J and clone size come from that table. The sample comprises around 41,000 clones, around 90% of which are singletons, and roughly 4.8% rests with the top ten. The ends were cut back, 5 bases at V and 3 bases at J, with 17 bases in the middle. Germline values: CDR1 SGHNT, CDR2 YENEEA. This CDR3 region has 15 residues. The sequence came from a human donor in a cohort sampled during active COVID-19. The chain combines TRBV11-3 with TRBJ2-7; perhaps TRBD1 as D (6 bases). Source material: peripheral blood. The CDR3 region is CASSQRQATHYEQYF. The CDR3 DNA follows: TGTGCCAGCAGCCAGCGACAGGCGACACACTACGAGCAGTACTTC. The whole variable domain, filled in from reference TRBV11-3 and TRBJ2-7, reads EAGVVQSPRYKIIEKKQPVAFWCNPISGHNTLYWYLQNLGQGPELLIRYENEEAVDDSQLPKDRFSAERLKGVDSTLKIQPAELGDSAVYLCASSQRQATHYEQYFGPGTRLTVT.